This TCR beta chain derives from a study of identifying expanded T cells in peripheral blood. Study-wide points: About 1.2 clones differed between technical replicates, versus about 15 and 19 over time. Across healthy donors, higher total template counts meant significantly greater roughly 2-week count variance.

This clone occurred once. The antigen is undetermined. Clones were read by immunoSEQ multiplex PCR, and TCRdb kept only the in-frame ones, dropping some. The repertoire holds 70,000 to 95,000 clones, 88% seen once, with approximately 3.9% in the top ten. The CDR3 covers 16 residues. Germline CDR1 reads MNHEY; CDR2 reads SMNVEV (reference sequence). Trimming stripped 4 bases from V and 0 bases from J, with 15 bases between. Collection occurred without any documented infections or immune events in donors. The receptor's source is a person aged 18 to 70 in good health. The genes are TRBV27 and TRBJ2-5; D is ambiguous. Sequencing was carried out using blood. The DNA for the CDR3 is TGTGCCAGCAGTTCCGCCGTGGACCCTAACCAAGAGACCCAGTACTTC. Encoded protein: CASSSAVDPNQETQYF.